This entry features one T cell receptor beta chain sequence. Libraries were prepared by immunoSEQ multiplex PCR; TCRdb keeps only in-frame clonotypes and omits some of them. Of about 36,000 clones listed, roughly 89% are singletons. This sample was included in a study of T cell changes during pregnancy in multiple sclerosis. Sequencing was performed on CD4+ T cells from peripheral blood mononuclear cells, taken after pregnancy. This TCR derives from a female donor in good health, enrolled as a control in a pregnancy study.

The DNA for the CDR3 is TGTGCCAGCAGCGTAGATCTCGGGGGGGCTGTAGATACGCAGTATTTT. Translated: CASSVDLGGAVDTQYF. J is TRBJ2-3 and V is TRBV9; 8 nucleotides agree with TRBD2. CDR1 is SGDLS and CDR2 is YYNGEE in the germline V gene. This CDR3 comprises 16 residues. J lost 5 bases, V lost 0 bases, and 8 bases had no gene match. Together with reference TRBV9 and TRBJ2-3, the CDR3 gives the full variable domain: DSGVTQTPKHLITATGQRVTLRCSPRSGDLSVYWYQQSLDQGLQFLIQYYNGEERAKGNILERFSAQQFPDLHSELNLSSLELGDSALYFCASSVDLGGAVDTQYFGPGTRLTVL.